Detailed here is one T cell receptor beta chain. Its antigen is still unknown. The CDR3 is 13 amino acids. Per the germline V gene, CDR1 is MNHNY and CDR2 is SVGAGI (reference sequence). J lost 2 bases, V lost 5 bases, and 1 base had no gene match. This sample is drawn from a study of PD-1 blockade in classical Hodgkin lymphoma. On the study more broadly: Patients were treated with nivolumab at 3 mg/kg, and this was given intravenously every 2 weeks. Findings and limits, study-wide: Those starting nivolumab under 1 year post-ASCT were excluded.

Clones were read by immunoSEQ multiplex PCR, and TCRdb kept only the in-frame ones, dropping some. The sample includes approximately 60,000 clones, approximately 90% seen only once; the top ten take approximately 13%. Every one of the patients relapsed after autologous stem cell transplantation (brentuximab vedotin exposure was variable). This chain uses TRBV6-6 with TRBJ1-2; 8 bases are a match to TRBD1. The source material was peripheral blood mononuclear cells (PBMCs), sampled at baseline. The clonotype comes from a human donor with classical Hodgkin lymphoma. The CDR3 loop reads CASSRQGNYGYTF. The CDR3 region has the DNA TGTGCCAGCAGTCGACAGGGGAACTATGGCTACACCTTC.